This T cell receptor beta chain was retrieved from a study of PD-L1 blockade in urothelial cancer. Whole-study findings and limits: Durable benefit accompanied greater 3-week expansion of tumor-associated blood clones.

Only one count was recorded for this clone. Its target is unknown. Each PCR received spiked synthetic TCR analog templates. Only in-frame clones appear in the TCRdb table, and some are missing; sequencing was by immunoSEQ multiplex PCR. There are around 56,000 clones in the sample; approximately 86% occur only once, and roughly 2.9% lies in the top ten. J was trimmed by 2 bases and V by 4 bases; bases with no gene match: 14. There are 18 residues in the CDR3. Germline V lookup: CDR1 SGHRS, CDR2 YFSETQ. Patients' urothelial carcinoma was locally advanced or metastatic. The V and J genes are TRBV5-1 and TRBJ1-3; 8 nucleotides agree with TRBD1. The material sequenced was PBMCs, taken around atezolizumab (anti-PD-L1) treatment. The receptor comes from a man aged 45-65 years with urothelial cancer. CDR3 nucleotide sequence: TGCGCCAGCAGCATGCGATCAACCAGGGGGCTTACTGGAAACACCATATATTTT. Protein product: CASSMRSTRGLTGNTIYF.